Listed below are T cell receptor beta chains from one sample, sequenced in a study of cytomegalovirus exposure and HLA in healthy donors. The repertoire was sequenced with immunoSEQ multiplex PCR; TCRdb's copy has only in-frame clones and lacks some. This table holds under 150,000 clones, about 63% found once. The source material was PBMCs. Every receptor here comes from a man aged 25 to 45 in good health and CMV-seropositive. Each CDR3 is given with its conserved first and last residue. The order of the fields is clone size, J gene, D gene, V gene, CDR3 DNA, CDR3 protein. D genes are given only for firm matches. Only some rows state a clone size, as once, few, many or a class for expanded clones.

.	TRBJ2-1	.	TRBV7-3	TGTGCCAGCAGCCCGGGGATCGGCAATGAGCAGTTCTTC	CASSPGIGNEQFF
.	TRBJ2-2	TRBD2	TRBV5-6	TGTGCCAGCAGCGCGGGGGGTCGTGGGTTGACCGGGGAGCTGTTTTTT	CASSAGGRGLTGELFF
.	TRBJ2-7	.	TRBV28	TGTGCCAGCGGGCAGAACTACGAGCAGTACTTC	CASGQNYEQYF
.	TRBJ1-1	.	TRBV18	TGTGCCAGCTCACCACCTTCAAGGAGGAACACTGAAGCTTTCTTT	CASSPPSRRNTEAFF
.	TRBJ2-1	TRBD2	TRBV2	TGTGCCAGCAGTACCGGGACTAGCGGGTACAATGAGCAGTTCTTC	CASSTGTSGYNEQFF
.	TRBJ2-1	.	TRBV28	TGTGCCAGCAGTTTGGCTAGTCGCGGGAATGAGCAGTTCTTC	CASSLASRGNEQFF
.	TRBJ2-1	TRBD2	TRBV5-5	TGTGCCAGCAGCCCCGCTAGCGGGGTATACAATGAGCAGTTCTTC	CASSPASGVYNEQFF
.	TRBJ1-1	.	TRBV28	TGTGCCAGCAGTTTAGCATTTTTCGGTGACATGAACACTGAAGCTTTCTTT	CASSLAFFGDMNTEAFF
.	TRBJ2-3	.	TRBV9	TGTGCCAGCAGCGTAGAACTGACAAACACAGATACGCAGTATTTT	CASSVELTNTDTQYF
.	TRBJ1-2	.	TRBV4-1	TGCGCCAGCAGCCAAGAGGACAGAGGCTATGGCTACACCTTC	CASSQEDRGYGYTF
.	TRBJ2-1	.	TRBV6-5	TGTGCCAGCAGTTACGTTAGCTGGACTTTGGATGAGCAGTTCTTC	CASSYVSWTLDEQFF
few	TRBJ2-3	TRBD2	TRBV6-5	TGTGCCAGCAGCCTACTAGCGGGAGTACGAGATACGCAGTATTTT	CASSLLAGVRDTQYF
.	TRBJ2-5	TRBD2	TRBV5-5	TGTGCCAGCAGCTTGGTACTAGCGGGAGCAGAGACCCAGTACTTC	CASSLVLAGAETQYF
.	TRBJ1-5	.	TRBV5-1	TGCGCCAGCAGCTTGGACGGTAGAAATCAGCCCCAGCATTTT	CASSLDGRNQPQHF
.	TRBJ1-4	TRBD1	TRBV29-1	TGCAGCGTTGAAGATCTCCTGTCACCACAGGGGAGGAGTAGGGAAAAACTGTTTTTT	CSVEDLLSPQGRSREKLFF
.	TRBJ2-2	.	TRBV7-2	TGTGCCAGCAGCTGGGGGGGGCCGGCTATCGGGGAGCTGTTTTTT	CASSWGGPAIGELFF
.	TRBJ2-7	.	TRBV1	TGCACCAGCAGCCCTAGCGGCGAAGCCTCCGAGCAGTACTTC	CTSSPSGEASEQYF
.	TRBJ2-3	TRBD1	TRBV2	TGTGCCAGCATGGTCCAGGGGGCGTCAGATACGCAGTATTTT	CASMVQGASDTQYF
.	TRBJ2-5	TRBD1	TRBV6-5	TGTGCCAGCAGTTACTCGGGACAGGGCGCTACCCAGTACTTC	CASSYSGQGATQYF
.	TRBJ1-1	.	TRBV5-1	TGCGCCAGCAGCGTACAGGCTATCGGGACTGAAGCTTTCTTT	CASSVQAIGTEAFF
.	TRBJ2-5	TRBD2	TRBV9	TGTGCCAGCAGCCAACCGCTAGCGGGAGGGCACCAAGAGACCCAGTACTTC	CASSQPLAGGHQETQYF
few	TRBJ2-1	.	TRBV7-9	TGTGCCAGCCGCTGGGCCGGTGAGCAGTTCTTC	CASRWAGEQFF
once	TRBJ2-2	.	TRBV4-3	TGCGCCAGCAGCCATAGACCCCTAGCCGCAATTAACACCGGGGAGCTGTTTTTT	CASSHRPLAAINTGELFF
.	TRBJ2-3	TRBD1	TRBV28	TGTGCCAGCAGTACGGACAGGGGGCAACGGGGCACAGATACGCAGTATTTT	CASSTDRGQRGTDTQYF
once	TRBJ2-7	.	TRBV5-1	TGCGCCAGCAGCTTGGGGTTAGCTGTATCCTACGAGCAGTACTTC	CASSLGLAVSYEQYF
.	TRBJ2-5	TRBD1	TRBV11-2	TGTGCCAGCAGTTCAAGGGGCAGGGGGCGAGGAGAGACCCAGTACTTC	CASSSRGRGRGETQYF
.	TRBJ1-5	.	TRBV6-6	TGTGCCAGCAGAAACCGAGGACAGTTTAATCAGCCCCAGCATTTT	CASRNRGQFNQPQHF
.	TRBJ2-3	TRBD2	TRBV9	TGTGCCAGCAGCGTAGAGGGCGGGAGGGCCGAGACAGATACGCAGTATTTT	CASSVEGGRAETDTQYF
.	TRBJ2-7	.	TRBV5-4	TGTGCCAGCAGCTTGGGGGCGGGGCGAACTGACTACGAGCAGTACTTC	CASSLGAGRTDYEQYF
.	TRBJ2-3	TRBD1	TRBV7-6	TGTGCCAGCAGCGCCCGGACAGGGATTTTGACAGATACGCAGTATTTT	CASSARTGILTDTQYF
.	TRBJ2-3	.	TRBV5-5	TGTGCCAGCAGCCCCCAAAGGACAGAGACAGATACGCAGTATTTT	CASSPQRTETDTQYF
.	TRBJ2-7	.	TRBV30	TGTGCCTGGAGGACAACAGGGTCCCGCGAGCAGTACTTC	CAWRTTGSREQYF
.	TRBJ2-3	.	TRBV28	TGTGCCAGCAGTTTTCCCCCCCTCACAGATACGCAGTATTTT	CASSFPPLTDTQYF
.	TRBJ1-5	.	TRBV10-3	TGTGCCATCAGCCCCCGGGGAGGGGGCAATCAGCCCCAGCATTTT	CAISPRGGGNQPQHF
.	TRBJ1-3	.	TRBV13	TGTGCCAGCAGCTTAGGCCTAAACAGGAAGAGCTCTGGAAACACCATATATTTT	CASSLGLNRKSSGNTIYF
.	TRBJ2-5	TRBD2	TRBV5-1	TGCGCCAGCAGACCCCGTGCCCGGGCTAGCGGGATTGTGGAGACCCAGTACTTC	CASRPRARASGIVETQYF
.	TRBJ2-2	.	TRBV5-1	TGCGCCAGCAGCGTCCTAGCTGTCGGGGAGCTGTTTTTT	CASSVLAVGELFF